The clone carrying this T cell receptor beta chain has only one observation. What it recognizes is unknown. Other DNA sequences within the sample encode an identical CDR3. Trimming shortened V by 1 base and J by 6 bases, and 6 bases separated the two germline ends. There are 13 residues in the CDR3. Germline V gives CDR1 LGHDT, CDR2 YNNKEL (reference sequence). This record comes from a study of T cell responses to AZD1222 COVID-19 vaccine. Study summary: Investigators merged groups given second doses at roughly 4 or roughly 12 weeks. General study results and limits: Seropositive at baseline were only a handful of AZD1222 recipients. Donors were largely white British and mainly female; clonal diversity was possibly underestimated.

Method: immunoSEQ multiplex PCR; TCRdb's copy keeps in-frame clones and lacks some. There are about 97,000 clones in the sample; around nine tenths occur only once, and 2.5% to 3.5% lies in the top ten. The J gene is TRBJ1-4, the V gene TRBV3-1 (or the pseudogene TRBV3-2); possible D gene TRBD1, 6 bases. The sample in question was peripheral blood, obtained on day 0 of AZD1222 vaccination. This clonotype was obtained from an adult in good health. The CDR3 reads CASSQAGDEKLFF. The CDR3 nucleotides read TGTGCCAGCAGCCAAGCAGGGGATGAAAAACTGTTTTTT.